A selection of T cell receptor beta chains follows, all from one sample in a study of glioma-infiltrating T cells after dendritic cell vaccination. Repertoires were generated with immunoSEQ multiplex PCR, while TCRdb's copy carries only in-frame clones and drops some. The sample gives about 92,000 clones, around 84% of which show up once; 15% to 19% is in the top ten. Sequenced material: blood, taken before dendritic cell vaccination. Receptors were obtained from a human donor with glioblastoma. The CDR3 runs from the conserved cysteine through the conserved F or W. The D gene is left open where the match is weak. A clone size is listed for some rows: how often the clone was seen (once, few, many), or a class if it is expanded.

>TRBD1|once|TRBJ2-3|TRBV7-6
TGTGCCAGCAGCTTAGTCGGGACAGGGACAGATACGCAGTATTTT
CASSLVGTGTDTQYF
>TRBD1|NA|TRBJ1-2|TRBV7-9
TGTGCCAGCAGCTTAAGTGGGACAGAAACTAACTATGGCTACACCTTC
CASSLSGTETNYGYTF
>NA|NA|TRBJ2-7|TRBV9
TGTGCCAGCAGCGACGGGCCTCGGGGATACGAGCAGTACTTC
CASSDGPRGYEQYF
>NA|few|TRBJ2-7|TRBV2
TGTGCCAGCAGTGACAGGGAGCAGTACTTC
CASSDREQYF
>TRBD1|once|TRBJ1-3|TRBV28
TGTGCCAGCACCGAGTCAGGGGGAGGAAACACCATATATTTT
CASTESGGGNTIYF
>TRBD2|NA|TRBJ2-5|TRBV7-2
TGTGCCAGCAGCTTCCGGACTAGCCCTGAAGAGACCCAGTACTTC
CASSFRTSPEETQYF
>TRBD1|NA|TRBJ2-6|TRBV27
TGTGCCAGTTCGACAGGGGGCAACTCTGGGGCCAACGTCCTGACTTTC
CASSTGGNSGANVLTF
>NA|NA|TRBJ1-5|TRBV19
TGTGCCAGCTGCGGAGACCTCAATCAGCCCCAGCATTTT
CASCGDLNQPQHF
>TRBD2|NA|TRBJ2-1|TRBV2
TGTGCCAGCAGAAGACTAGCGGGAGCCTTCTACAATGAGCAGTTCTTC
CASRRLAGAFYNEQFF
>NA|NA|TRBJ2-3|TRBV5-1
TGCGCCAGCAGCTTGGCAGGACTGGGCGGCACAGATACGCAGTATTTT
CASSLAGLGGTDTQYF
>TRBD2|NA|TRBJ2-1|TRBV7-2
TGTGCCAGCAGCCTACTAGCGGGAGGGCCGTTCGGGGCTCGTGAGCAGTTCTTC
CASSLLAGGPFGAREQFF
>TRBD1|NA|TRBJ2-7|TRBV5-1
TGCGCCAGCAGCCTCGACGGACAGGGGATACACGAGCAGTACTTC
CASSLDGQGIHEQYF
>TRBD1|NA|TRBJ1-1|TRBV19
TGTGCCAGTAGCTATACTGCCCGACAGGGGGGAGTCCGCGCGGCTTTCTTT
CASSYTARQGGVRAAFF
>TRBD1|NA|TRBJ1-2|TRBV29-1
TGCAGCGTTGGAGGGACAGGGAACTATGGCTACACCTTC
CSVGGTGNYGYTF
>TRBD1|NA|TRBJ1-1|TRBV19
TGTGCCAGTAGTATCCGACAGGGGGCCGATCCTGAAGCTTTCTTT
CASSIRQGADPEAFF
>NA|NA|TRBJ2-7|TRBV15
TGTGCCACCAGCACAGATGTAATCGGGACTCCATCCTACGAGCAGTACTTC
CATSTDVIGTPSYEQYF
>TRBD1|NA|TRBJ1-2|TRBV11-2
TGTGCCAGCAGCTTAGGGACAGGGGGCAACTATGGCTACACCTTC
CASSLGTGGNYGYTF
>TRBD2|NA|TRBJ2-5|TRBV28
TGTGCCAGCAGCCTGGGACTAGCGGGAGGGAAGACCCAGTACTTC
CASSLGLAGGKTQYF
>TRBD1|NA|TRBJ1-1|TRBV25-1
TGTGCCAGCAGTGATGCACAGGGGCGAAGCACTGAAGCTTTCTTT
CASSDAQGRSTEAFF
>TRBD1|NA|TRBJ1-2|TRBV2
TGTGCCAGCAATAGGGGGCGAAACTATGGCTACACCTTC
CASNRGRNYGYTF
>TRBD2|NA|TRBJ2-4|TRBV7-8
TGTGCCAGCAGCCATAGCGGGGAGGACATTCAGTACTTC
CASSHSGEDIQYF
>NA|NA|TRBJ1-1|TRBV30
TGTGCCTGGAGCGCCCATGAGGGCGCCACTGAAGCTTTCTTT
CAWSAHEGATEAFF
>TRBD2|few|TRBJ2-1|TRBV15
TGTGCCACCAGCAGAGTAGCGGGAGCGTTGGATGAGCAGTTCTTC
CATSRVAGALDEQFF
>TRBD1|once|TRBJ1-4|TRBV5-4
TGTGCCAGCAGCTTGAACAGGGGTGGGGAAAAACTGTTTTTT
CASSLNRGGEKLFF
>NA|once|TRBJ1-2|TRBV5-6
TGTGCCAGCAGCTTGGAGGGCCTGCCCGGGGGTGGCTACACCTTC
CASSLEGLPGGGYTF
>TRBD1|NA|TRBJ1-1|TRBV30
TGTGCCTGGAGCTTGACCGTCAGGGGGCCCCAGGTGGCTGAAGCTTTCTTT
CAWSLTVRGPQVAEAFF
>NA|NA|TRBJ2-2|TRBV2
TGTGCCAGCAGTCCGCTGGGGCGGAACACCGGGGAGCTGTTTTTT
CASSPLGRNTGELFF
>TRBD1|many|TRBJ2-7|TRBV6-1
TGTGCCAGCAGCCACACCGGGACAGCCTACGAGCAGTACTTC
CASSHTGTAYEQYF
>NA|NA|TRBJ2-2|TRBV19
TGTGCCAGTAGTATAAACTTAGGCCCGGGGACCGGGGAGCTGTTTTTT
CASSINLGPGTGELFF
>NA|NA|TRBJ1-5|TRBV6-6
TGTGCCAGCAGTTACTTTTATTATCAGCCCCAGCATTTT
CASSYFYYQPQHF
>TRBD1|NA|TRBJ2-7|TRBV7-2
TGTGCCAGCAGCTCAAGGGGACAGCAACTTATTCTCAGCTCCTACGAGCAGTACTTC
CASSSRGQQLILSSYEQYF
>TRBD1|NA|TRBJ2-1|TRBV7-2
TGTGCCAGCAGCTTAAACAGGGGGCAAGGCCACGAACAGTTCTTC
CASSLNRGQGHEQFF
>TRBD1|NA|TRBJ2-7|TRBV28
TGTGCCAGCAGTTTTGAGGACAGGTCCTACGAGCAGTACTTC
CASSFEDRSYEQYF
>NA|NA|TRBJ1-3|TRBV5-1
TGCGCCAGCAGCTCTCAGGGATCTGGAAACACCATATATTTT
CASSSQGSGNTIYF
>NA|NA|TRBJ1-5|TRBV19
TGTGCCAGCGCCTCCGAGACAAACTGGAATCAGCCCCAGCATTTT
CASASETNWNQPQHF
>TRBD1|NA|TRBJ2-2|TRBV5-1
TGCGCCAGCAGCCGACAGGGACAGGGGGCAACCGGGGAGCTGTTTTTT
CASSRQGQGATGELFF
>TRBD2|NA|TRBJ2-3|TRBV9
TGTGCCAGCAGCCCTAGCGGGAGTGCAGATACGCAGTATTTT
CASSPSGSADTQYF
>NA|NA|TRBJ2-7|TRBV21-1
TGTGCCAGCAGCAAATGGGATCACGCTAGCGGGAGAAAGAACGAGCAGTACTTC
CASSKWDHASGRKNEQYF
>TRBD1|NA|TRBJ2-7|TRBV7-9
TGTGCCAGCAGCTTAGGGTGGGACAGGGACGAGCAGTACTTC
CASSLGWDRDEQYF
>NA|NA|TRBJ2-3|TRBV27
TGTGCCAGCAGCTCGGGGGTGCATACGCAGTATTTT
CASSSGVHTQYF
>TRBD1|NA|TRBJ1-1|TRBV2
TGTGCCAGCAAGTGGACAGGGACCACTGAAGCTTTCTTT
CASKWTGTTEAFF